These 32 T cell receptor beta chains originate from one sample sequenced in a study of cytomegalovirus exposure and HLA in healthy donors. The PCR made use of 60 Vbeta and 13 Jbeta primers. Produced via immunoSEQ multiplex PCR; TCRdb's table is partial and in-frame only. Among more than 100,000 clones listed, over 65% were seen once. The source material was PBMCs. All receptors derive from a man aged 40-50 years in good health and CMV-seronegative.

The chain is built from TRBV6-1 and TRBJ2-2; tentatively, D is TRBD1 (5 bases). Trimming cost V 5 bases and J 5 bases, with 12 bases left between them. CDR1 and CDR2 from the germline V gene are MNHNS and SASEGT. The CDR3 sequence is 14 residues long. Here the CDR3 reads CASSPYSGTGELFF. Here the CDR3 DNA reads TGTGCCAGCAGTCCCTACTCAGGGACCGGGGAGCTGTTTTTT.

CDR3 in amino acids: CASSVSPTSGYSNQPQHF. The CDR3, as DNA: TGTGCCAGCAGTGTAAGTCCCACTTCAGGATATAGCAATCAGCCCCAGCATTTT. The V call is TRBV6-1, the J call TRBJ1-5; unclear D gene. This CDR3 has 18 amino acids. Germline assignment: CDR1 MNHNS and CDR2 SASEGT. The ends were cut back, 4 bases at V and 0 bases at J, with 19 bases in the middle.

This clone was counted between two and nine times. The chain couples TRBV4-1 to TRBJ2-7, with TRBD2 identical over 10 bases. The germline CDR1 and CDR2 sequences are MGHRA and YSYEKL. V shed 0 bases, J shed 6 bases, and the junction held 5 bases outside the gene matches. This CDR3 contains 15 residues. The CDR3 loop reads CASSQEASGSGEQYF. In DNA, the CDR3 is TGCGCCAGCAGCCAAGAGGCTAGCGGGAGTGGCGAGCAGTACTTC.

The count of this clone is one. The chain couples TRBV7-2 to TRBJ2-3, with 9 bases aligning to TRBD2. From germline, CDR1 is SGHTA and CDR2 FQGNSA. The length of the CDR3 is 15 residues. V shed 4 bases, J shed 5 bases, and the junction held 7 bases outside the gene matches. The CDR3 loop is CASSWTSVWGDTQYF. The CDR3 coding sequence is TGTGCCAGCAGCTGGACTAGCGTCTGGGGAGATACGCAGTATTTT.

The chain links TRBV4-1 to TRBJ1-3, with D unclear. Germline values: CDR1 MGHRA, CDR2 YSYEKL. The CDR3 loop spans 16 amino acids. V lost 6 bases and J 2 bases, leaving 17 bases between the germline ends. The CDR3, as DNA: TGCGCCAGCAGGTTGACGGATCTAGATACTGGAAACACCATATATTTT. As protein: CASRLTDLDTGNTIYF.

The chain has TRBV4-3 and TRBJ1-1; D remains unclear. CDR1 and CDR2 from the germline V gene are LGHNA and YSLEER. CDR3 length: 15 amino acids. V dropped 0 bases and J dropped 5 bases, with 13 bases sitting between them. CDR3 region: CASSQDYGPRTEAFF. The CDR3 DNA is TGCGCCAGCAGCCAAGATTATGGCCCGAGGACTGAAGCTTTCTTT.

The V call is TRBV19, the J call TRBJ1-1, with a tentative D call TRBD1 (6 bases). Trimming left V 7 bases short and J 2 bases short, with 17 bases between. This CDR3 has 15 amino acids. The V gene's germline CDR1 is LNHDA and CDR2 SQIVND (reference sequence). CDR3 coding DNA: TGTGCCAGTAATGGGCAGACAGGCTACAACACTGAAGCTTTCTTT. The encoded protein is CASNGQTGYNTEAFF.

The J gene is TRBJ1-6, the V gene TRBV27, with TRBD1 matching 7 bases. The V and J ends lost 4 bases and 6 bases, in that order; junction bases with no gene match: 6. Germline assignment: CDR1 MNHEY and CDR2 SMNVEV (reference sequence). This CDR3 has 15 amino acids. The CDR3 coding sequence is TGTGCCAGCAGTTACGGGGACAGAGTTAATTCACCCCTCCACTTT. It yields the protein CASSYGDRVNSPLHF.

This chain connects TRBV27 to TRBJ1-1, with 8 bases aligning to TRBD1. The CDR3 runs 17 residues. CDR1 is MNHEY, CDR2 SMNVEV, per germline (reference sequence). With V trimmed by 1 base and J by 1 base, 8 bases remained unmatched. The CDR3 DNA sequence: TGTGCCAGCAGTTTATTGGTCCAGGGGGCGCGGAACACTGAAGCTTTCTTT. Translated: CASSLLVQGARNTEAFF.

The chain uses TRBV27 and TRBJ2-4; 9 positions match TRBD2. Trimming removed 2 bases from V and 3 bases from J; junction bases left unmatched: 8. The CDR3 runs 17 residues. Per the germline V gene, CDR1 is MNHEY and CDR2 is SMNVEV (reference sequence). CDR3 sequence (DNA): TGTGCCAGCAGTTTAACAGCGGGGGGCCGGAGCAAAAACATTCAGTACTTC. Encoded protein: CASSLTAGGRSKNIQYF.

A word on this clone: At the DNA level, this CDR3 is encoded by other sequences in the same sample as well. The gene calls are TRBV5-8 and TRBJ2-3; TRBD2 might be the D (6 bases). V was trimmed by 5 bases and J by 3 bases, leaving 16 bases between them. Per the germline V gene, CDR1 is SGHTS and CDR2 is YDEGEE. CDR3 length equals 15 residues. CDR3 sequence: CASRLFGGWTDTQYF. In DNA form, the CDR3 reads TGTGCCAGCAGGCTCTTCGGGGGATGGACAGATACGCAGTATTTT.

This chain connects TRBV14 to TRBJ1-3; the D gene is possibly TRBD1 (6 bases). Trimming removed 3 bases from V and 1 base from J, with 7 bases in between. The CDR3 consists of 14 residues. Germline CDR1 SGHDN, CDR2 FVKESK. CDR3 loop: CASSHDRSGNTIYF. The DNA for the CDR3 is TGTGCCAGCAGCCACGACAGGTCTGGAAACACCATATATTTT.

The V and J genes are TRBV7-8 and TRBJ2-1, with 7 nucleotides matching TRBD2. This CDR3 contains 14 residues. The junction had 6 bases not matched to a gene; V was cut back by 4 bases and J by 6 bases. Germline V gene lookup returns CDR1 SGHVS and CDR2 FQNEAQ. CDR3 residues: CASSSRDYANEQFF. The CDR3 DNA reads as TGTGCCAGCAGCTCCCGGGACTATGCCAATGAGCAGTTCTTC.

The rearrangement links TRBV9 to TRBJ2-3, with TRBD2 matching 12 bases. The junction had 5 bases not matched to a gene; V was cut back by 0 bases and J by 3 bases. Germline V gene lookup returns CDR1 SGDLS and CDR2 YYNGEE. CDR3 length equals 17 residues. This CDR3 reads CASSVASTSGGTDTQYF. The CDR3 DNA is TGTGCCAGCAGCGTAGCCTCGACTAGCGGGGGAACAGATACGCAGTATTTT.

The chain recombines TRBV6-1 with TRBJ2-2, with 9 nucleotides matching TRBD1. This CDR3 has 16 amino acids. The V gene end was trimmed by 6 bases and the J gene end by 5 bases; junction bases not matched to a gene: 10. Germline V gene sequence: CDR1 MNHNS, CDR2 SASEGT. CDR3 sequence: CASREPGQGGTGELFF. CDR3 nucleotides: TGTGCCAGCAGGGAACCGGGACAGGGAGGGACCGGGGAGCTGTTTTTT.

J is TRBJ2-3 and V is TRBV7-2; tentative D call: TRBD2 (5 bases). V dropped 7 bases and J dropped 2 bases, with 16 bases sitting between them. The CDR3 is 15 amino acids. The germline V gene has CDR1 SGHTA and CDR2 FQGNSA. CDR3 loop: CASTEEAFSTDTQYF. The CDR3 nucleotides read TGTGCCAGCACTGAGGAGGCTTTTTCCACAGATACGCAGTATTTT.

The V gene is TRBV6-1, the J gene TRBJ2-1; TRBD2 matches at 7 bases. In germline, CDR1 is MNHNS, CDR2 SASEGT. The CDR3 runs to 15 residues. The J segment lost 11 bases and the V segment lost 2 bases, leaving 12 bases of the junction unmatched. CDR3 in amino acids: CASSENAGDLRKQFF. In DNA form, the CDR3 reads TGTGCCAGCAGTGAAAATGCGGGAGATCTCCGTAAGCAGTTCTTC.

The chain has TRBV27 and TRBJ2-3; 7 nucleotides agree with TRBD2. This CDR3 is built from 18 residues. CDR1 is MNHEY and CDR2 is SMNVEV in the germline V gene (reference sequence). The V segment lost 5 bases and the J segment 0 bases; nucleotides outside the gene matches: 14. The CDR3 DNA reads as TGTGCCAGCAGTCGCCTTTTCAGTAGCGGGCCGAGCACAGATACGCAGTATTTT. Translated: CASSRLFSSGPSTDTQYF.

The gene calls are TRBV2 and TRBJ1-2, with a possible D match to TRBD1 (5 bases). The CDR3 is 13 residues long. The germline gives CDR1 SNHLY, CDR2 FYNNEI. V lost 6 bases, J lost 8 bases, and 16 bases lay in between. The CDR3 nucleotides read TGTGCCAGCAGCGACGCAGGGCATGGCGGCTACACCTTC. Translated, it gives CASSDAGHGGYTF.

This chain connects TRBV27 to TRBJ2-1; D gene uncertain. Per the germline V gene, CDR1 is MNHEY and CDR2 is SMNVEV (reference sequence). CDR3 length: 13 residues. Trimming shortened V by 1 base and J by 2 bases, and 3 bases separated the two germline ends. CDR3 DNA sequence: TGTGCCAGCAGTTTATACACCTACAATGAGCAGTTCTTC. As protein: CASSLYTYNEQFF.

The chain employs TRBV9 and TRBJ1-3; D is uncertain. The germline V and J ends were trimmed by 4 bases and 4 bases, with 15 bases remaining between them. There are 15 residues in the CDR3. Per germline, CDR1 SGDLS and CDR2 YYNGEE. As DNA, the CDR3 is TGTGCCAGCAGCCCAGGAGAGGGTTCAGGAAACACCATATATTTT. Encoded protein: CASSPGEGSGNTIYF. Using reference TRBV9 and TRBJ1-3 for the parts outside the CDR3, the full variable domain is DSGVTQTPKHLITATGQRVTLRCSPRSGDLSVYWYQQSLDQGLQFLIQYYNGEERAKGNILERFSAQQFPDLHSELNLSSLELGDSALYFCASSPGEGSGNTIYFGEGSWLTVV.

CDR3 amino acids: CATSRPPPSSYNEQFF. The CDR3 nucleotides read TGTGCCACCAGCAGACCCCCACCGAGCTCCTACAATGAGCAGTTCTTC. The V and J genes are TRBV15 and TRBJ2-1; D unclear. The length of the CDR3 is 16 residues. V gave up 2 bases and J gave up 0 bases, with 11 bases separating them. Germline assignment: CDR1 LNHNV and CDR2 YYDKDF (reference sequence).

This chain joins TRBV19 and TRBJ1-5; a weak D match, TRBD1 (5 bases). V gave up 4 bases and J gave up 0 bases, with 10 bases separating them. The CDR3 runs to 15 residues. Germline loops: CDR1 LNHDA, CDR2 SQIVND (reference sequence). The CDR3 coding sequence is TGTGCCAGTAGTAGGTCAGGGAATAGCAATCAGCCCCAGCATTTT. It translates to CASSRSGNSNQPQHF.

The chain joins TRBV28 to TRBJ2-7; maybe TRBD1 (8 bases). This CDR3 contains 14 residues. The germline V gene has CDR1 MDHEN and CDR2 SYDVKM. V was trimmed by 6 bases and J by 6 bases, leaving 18 bases between them. CDR3 in DNA: TGTGCCAGCAGCCCAACGCGGGGGACAGGCGAGCAGTACTTC. Its translation: CASSPTRGTGEQYF.

The chain employs TRBV11-2 and TRBJ2-7; a weak D match, TRBD1 (5 bases). The length of the CDR3 is 13 residues. Trimming removed 5 bases from V and 3 bases from J, with 11 bases in between. Per the germline V gene, CDR1 is SGHAT and CDR2 is FQNNGV. The CDR3 sequence is CASSPTTGYEQYF. The CDR3 bases are TGTGCCAGCAGCCCCACCACAGGCTACGAGCAGTACTTC.

A remark on this clone: One end of the junction does not line up with germline, which may come from a read error. V gene TRBV28 combines with J gene TRBJ2-7, with D maybe TRBD1 (6 bases). The germline V gene has CDR1 MDHEN and CDR2 SYDVKM. CDR3 length: 13 residues. The CDR3 is CASSFTGFLALKF. The DNA of the CDR3 is TGTGCCAGCAGTTTTACAGGGTTCTTGGCCCTTAAATTC. Variable domain in full (rest from reference TRBV28 and TRBJ2-7): DVKVTQSSRYLVKRTGEKVFLECVQDMDHENMFWYRQDPGLGLRLIYFSYDVKMKEKGDIPEGYSVSREKKERFSLILESASTNQTSMYLCASSFTGFLALKFGPGTRLTVT.

V usage is TRBV9 and J usage is TRBJ1-1, with 7 bases matching TRBD1. CDR3 length: 14 residues. From germline, CDR1 is SGDLS and CDR2 YYNGEE. V shed 4 bases, J shed 5 bases, and the junction held 8 bases outside the gene matches. The CDR3 region is CASSPQTGRTEAFF. The DNA of the CDR3 is TGTGCCAGCAGCCCTCAGACAGGGCGGACTGAAGCTTTCTTT.

The rearrangement links TRBV9 to TRBJ1-4; no reliable D call. Germline CDR1 and CDR2: SGDLS and YYNGEE. The CDR3 length is 13 residues. The V end was cut by 0 bases, the J end by 6 bases, with 6 bases between. The CDR3, as DNA: TGTGCCAGCAGCGTAGATCAGGATGAAAAACTGTTTTTT. It specifies CASSVDQDEKLFF.

The rearrangement joins TRBV2 to TRBJ1-6; 8 nucleotides align to TRBD1. The V and J ends lost 2 bases and 7 bases, in that order; junction bases with no gene match: 1. Germline CDR1 is SNHLY and CDR2 is FYNNEI. The CDR3 length is 14 residues. For the CDR3, the DNA is TGTGCCAGCAGTGAAAGGACAGGGAATTCACCCCTCCACTTT. This encodes CASSERTGNSPLHF.

The V call is TRBV7-9, the J call TRBJ2-5; maybe TRBD2 (5 bases). The ends were cut back, 5 bases at V and 2 bases at J, with 21 bases in the middle. Germline CDR1 is SEHNR and CDR2 is FQNEAQ (reference sequence). CDR3 length: 17 amino acids. The CDR3 DNA sequence: TGTGCCAGCAGCACCCGGACGTTCTCACGGGGACAAGAGACCCAGTACTTC. Its translation: CASSTRTFSRGQETQYF.

There are a few counts of this clone. This rearrangement joins TRBV21-1 to TRBJ2-7; whether TRBD2, the table's D call, matches the DNA was not checked. TRBV21-1 corresponds to a pseudogene. CDR3 length: 12 amino acids. The CDR3 sequence: CASSCGEYEQYF. DNA for the CDR3: TGTGCCAGCAGCTGCGGGGAGTACGAGCAGTACTTC.

Comment on this clone: This may stem from a read error, because a much larger clone lies one nucleotide away. The same CDR3 is also encoded by other DNA sequences in this sample. The chain links TRBV5-1 to TRBJ2-7, with D possibly being TRBD1 (6 bases). Germline V gene data show CDR1 as SGHRS and CDR2 as YFSETQ. V dropped 4 bases and J dropped 2 bases, with 10 bases sitting between them. The CDR3 is 13 residues long. DNA for the CDR3: TGCGCCAGCAGCCCGGGACAACCCTACGAGCAGTACTTC. Its translation: CASSPGQPYEQYF.